This T cell receptor beta chain was retrieved from a study of early T cells in non-severe SARS-CoV-2 infection. Study as a whole: Alpha and beta chains were unpaired, from unsorted whole-blood bulk RNA. Study-level findings and limits: Matching against VDJdb likely underestimated virus-specific expansions, favoring anti-spike CD8.

Individual cDNA molecules received unique molecular identifiers. TCRdb ran MiXCR on the 5' RACE reads and lists one entry per CDR3 protein. The sample carries around 93,000 distinct CDR3 sequences, approximately 12% recorded once. Per germline, CDR1 MGHRA and CDR2 YSYEKL. This CDR3 is 15 amino acids long. The J segment lost 7 bases and the V segment lost 4 bases, leaving 12 bases of the junction unmatched. This clonotype was detected ten times or more. Its antigen is unknown. This receptor was obtained from an adult who was a healthcare worker with PCR-confirmed SARS-CoV-2 infection or an uninfected control (not recorded which). V is TRBV4-1 and J is TRBJ2-7; 8 nucleotides match TRBD2. Sequenced material: whole blood, taken at baseline. The chain's CDR3 is CASSPIAGNVGEQYF. The CDR3 DNA is TGCGCCAGCAGCCCCATAGCGGGGAACGTCGGGGAGCAGTACTTC.